This entry concerns a single TCR beta chain. Its cognate antigen has yet to be identified. Per-base quality was not reported, and no clone a single base away is much larger than it. The data were obtained in a study of T cells in tuberculosis (dated by TCRdb to the late 2010s). About the study as a whole: To characterize T cells specific for the mycobacterial lipid antigen glucose monomycolate (GMM), the study used CD1B tetramers together with high-throughput TCR immunosequencing. IGRA-negative adolescents, IGRA-positive adolescents with latent tuberculosis and adults with active tuberculosis, roughly ten per group, were compared in a South African clinical cohort. PBMC from active tuberculosis patients were archived either before standard anti-tuberculosis treatment began or within 7 days of its start. Study-level results and caveats: Using GEM motif frequencies, a classifier achieved under 75% accuracy, whereas a classifier built on the diverse GMM-specific repertoire got to roughly 87% accuracy (AUROC 0.90). The smaller NN-distances were partly driven by shorter CDR3-alpha lengths in active tuberculosis patients, and the difference for TCR-beta did not reach statistical significance. Clinical samples were selected based on the availability of cryopreserved specimens, with adults included as active tuberculosis cases and adolescents included as controls. Active tuberculosis TCR-alpha repertoires showed smaller mean NN-distances to GMM-specific TCRs than IGRA-negative controls, suggesting clonal expansion of these TCRs.

The intended sense of this specimen's time point label: new active TB diagnosis, blood taken before or within 7 days of starting treatment. The active tuberculosis patients were newly diagnosed, HIV-seronegative South African adults aged 18 years or older. Confirmation of active tuberculosis was obtained by positive sputum smear microscopy and/or positive M. tuberculosis culture. Immunosequencing was performed on unsorted cryopreserved PBMC, with 100,000 or so T cells per clinical donor covered on average. V drops 0 bases and J drops 6 bases, leaving 10 bases in between. The CDR3 contains 13 residues, cysteine and phenylalanine counted. Just the 39-base CDR3 DNA is kept, in frame starting at base 1. Sequences SGHNT (CDR1) and YYREEE (CDR2) are obtained from the germline V gene (reference sequence). TCR libraries were generated with the immunoSEQ multiplex PCR assay, using TCR-beta and/or TCR-alpha/delta assays for each sample. The amplified TCR libraries were sequenced using the Illumina high-throughput platform. The authors processed their data as follows. Clustering and dimensionality reduction were performed using pairwise TCRdist distances among GMM-specific receptors from ex vivo sorted or in vitro expanded T cells. Each clinical repertoire received a mean NN-distance score, defined as the average TCRdist to the nearest 10% of tetramer-positive reference sequences. GEM TCR motif frequency was computed as the fraction of unique TCRs matching known GEM sequences by V/J usage and CDR3 length. Linear discriminant analysis with leave-one-out cross-validation, implemented in scikit-learn, was used to classify active tuberculosis. What TCRdb holds here is the immuneACCESS table cut down to in-frame rearrangements. Part of the clones is not present; checked against another copy, under half of the missing clones reflect an unresolved V gene, and the others are unexplained. Clone size and the V and J calls come from that table; the DNA yielded D and trimming. This sample comprises fewer than 55,000 clones, nearly 95% of them detected only once. More than 1.4% of the sample goes to the ten largest clones.

This specimen consisted of PBMCs, obtained at tuberculosis diagnosis. The TCR was taken from an adult with tuberculosis. The chain joins TRBV5-4 to TRBJ2-7; TRBD1 is a possible D gene, resting on 7 matching bases. The CDR3 amino acid sequence is: CASSLDQGGEQYF. The DNA is TGTGCCAGCAGCTTGGATCAGGGGGGCGAGCAGTACTTC.